This TCR beta chain was documented in a study of blood T cell repertoires in COVID-19. At the level of the study: Acute-phase and convalescent COVID-19 samples originated in the United States, Italy and Spain. The cDNA or gDNA used as material had been derived from T cells, B-cell-depleted T cells, or PBMCs.

In the original workflow: By means of reference gene primer amplification, nucleated cell counts were estimated. The data were produced by immunoSEQ multiplex PCR, yet TCRdb's version contains in-frame clones alone and is incomplete. V and J calls and clone size are those listed in that table; D and trimming were worked out from the DNA. Among about 150,000 clones listed, 65% to 85% were seen once. This sequence originates from a woman aged 70-85 years who had recovered from COVID-19. The sample was peripheral blood.

CDR3: CAISELTGGEGYTF. CDR3 coding DNA: TGTGCCATCAGTGAGTTGACAGGGGGTGAAGGCTACACCTTC. The rearrangement joins TRBV10-3 to TRBJ1-2, with 9 bases identical to TRBD1. With V trimmed by 1 base and J by 8 bases, 5 bases remained unmatched. Germline values: CDR1 ENHRY, CDR2 SYGVKD. The CDR3 extends over 14 amino acids.